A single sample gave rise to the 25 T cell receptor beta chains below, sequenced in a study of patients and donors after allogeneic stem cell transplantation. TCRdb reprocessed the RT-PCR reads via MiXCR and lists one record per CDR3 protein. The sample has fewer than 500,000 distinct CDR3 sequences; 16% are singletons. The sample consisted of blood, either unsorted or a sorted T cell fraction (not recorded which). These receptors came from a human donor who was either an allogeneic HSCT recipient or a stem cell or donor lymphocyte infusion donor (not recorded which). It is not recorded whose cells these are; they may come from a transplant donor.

CDR3 in amino acids: CATSDQRGGLGNQPQHF. The CDR3 DNA follows: TGTGCCACCAGTGATCAAAGGGGCGGTTTGGGCAATCAGCCCCAGCATTTT. The rearrangement joins TRBV24-1 to TRBJ1-5; tentative D call: TRBD1 (5 bases). CDR3 length equals 17 residues. The germline V gene has CDR1 KGHDR and CDR2 SFDVKD. Deletions cut 3 bases from V and 2 bases from J, with 16 bases between.

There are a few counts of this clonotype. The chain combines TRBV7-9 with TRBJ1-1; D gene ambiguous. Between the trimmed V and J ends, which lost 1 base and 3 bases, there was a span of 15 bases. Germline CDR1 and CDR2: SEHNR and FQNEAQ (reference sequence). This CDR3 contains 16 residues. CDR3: CASSLVLRVRDTEAFF. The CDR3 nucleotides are TGTGCCAGCAGCTTAGTTCTTCGGGTTCGGGACACTGAAGCTTTCTTT.

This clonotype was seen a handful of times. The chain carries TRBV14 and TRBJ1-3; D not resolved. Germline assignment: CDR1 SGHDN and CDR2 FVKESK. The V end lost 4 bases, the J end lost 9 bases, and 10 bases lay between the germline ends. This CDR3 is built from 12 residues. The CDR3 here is CASSPDAFTIYF. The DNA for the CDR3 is TGTGCCAGCAGCCCGGATGCGTTCACCATATATTTT.

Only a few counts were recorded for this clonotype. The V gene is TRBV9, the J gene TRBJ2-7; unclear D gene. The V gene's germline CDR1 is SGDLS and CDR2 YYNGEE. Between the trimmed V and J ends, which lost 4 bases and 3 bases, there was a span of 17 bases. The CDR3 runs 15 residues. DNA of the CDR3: TGTGCCAGCAGCCCCCGGATGGGTCAGCACTACGAGCAGTACTTC. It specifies CASSPRMGQHYEQYF. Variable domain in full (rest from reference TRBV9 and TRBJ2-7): DSGVTQTPKHLITATGQRVTLRCSPRSGDLSVYWYQQSLDQGLQFLIQYYNGEERAKGNILERFSAQQFPDLHSELNLSSLELGDSALYFCASSPRMGQHYEQYFGPGTRLTVT.

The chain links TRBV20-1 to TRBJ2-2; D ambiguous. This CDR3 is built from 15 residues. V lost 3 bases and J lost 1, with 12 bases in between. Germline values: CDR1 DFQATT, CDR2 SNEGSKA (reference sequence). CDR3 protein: CSASGPIKNTGELFF. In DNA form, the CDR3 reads TGCAGTGCTAGCGGCCCGATTAAGAACACCGGGGAGCTGTTTTTT.

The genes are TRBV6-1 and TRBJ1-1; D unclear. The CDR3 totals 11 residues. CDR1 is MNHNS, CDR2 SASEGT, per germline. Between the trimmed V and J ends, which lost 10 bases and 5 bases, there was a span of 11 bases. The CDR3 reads CATRQETEAFF. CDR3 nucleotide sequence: TGTGCCACCCGCCAGGAGACTGAAGCTTTCTTT.

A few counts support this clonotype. The CDR3 spells CASKETSGADTQYF. CDR3 sequence (DNA): TGTGCCAGCAAGGAGACTAGCGGAGCAGATACGCAGTATTTT. The rearrangement links TRBV25-1 to TRBJ2-3; 9 bases agree with TRBD2. From germline, CDR1 is MGHDK and CDR2 SYGVNS. The V segment lost 7 bases and the J segment 4 bases; nucleotides outside the gene matches: 6. The CDR3 has 14 amino acids.

The CDR3 bases are TGTGCCAGCAGTCCCGGACTAGCGGGAGGGCCTGGCTACGAGCAGTACTTC. Translation gives CASSPGLAGGPGYEQYF. The V and J genes are TRBV28 and TRBJ2-7, with TRBD2 matching over 15 bases. Unmatched junction bases numbered 8, after V lost 5 bases and J lost 3 bases. Germline V lookup: CDR1 MDHEN, CDR2 SYDVKM. This CDR3 is 17 amino acids long.

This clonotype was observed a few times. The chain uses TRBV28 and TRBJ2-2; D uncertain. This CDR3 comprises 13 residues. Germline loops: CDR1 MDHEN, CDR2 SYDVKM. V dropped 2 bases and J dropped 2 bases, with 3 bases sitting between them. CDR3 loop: CASSLPNTGELFF. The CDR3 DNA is TGTGCCAGCAGTTTACCTAACACCGGGGAGCTGTTTTTT.

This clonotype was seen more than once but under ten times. CDR3 residues: CASSLINPEAFF. CDR3 nucleotides: TGTGCCAGCAGCTTAATCAACCCGGAGGCTTTCTTT. V is TRBV7-9 and J is TRBJ1-1; D gene unclear. The CDR3 consists of 12 residues. Trimming took 2 bases from V and 11 from J, leaving 12 bases between them. Germline V gene sequence: CDR1 SEHNR, CDR2 FQNEAQ (reference sequence).

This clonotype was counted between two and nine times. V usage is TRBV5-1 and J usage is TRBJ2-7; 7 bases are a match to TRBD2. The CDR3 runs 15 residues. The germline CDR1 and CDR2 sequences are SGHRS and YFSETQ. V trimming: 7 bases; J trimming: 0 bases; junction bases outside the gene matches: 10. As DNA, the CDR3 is TGCGCCAGCGGGTATCGAGCGGGACCCTCCTACGAGCAGTACTTC. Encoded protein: CASGYRAGPSYEQYF.

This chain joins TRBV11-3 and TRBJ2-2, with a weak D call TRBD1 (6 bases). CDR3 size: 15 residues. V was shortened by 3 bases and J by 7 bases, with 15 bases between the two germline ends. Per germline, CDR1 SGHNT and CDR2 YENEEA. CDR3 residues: CASSFRDTLGGELFF. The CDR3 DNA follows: TGTGCCAGCAGCTTCCGGGACACCCTGGGCGGGGAGCTGTTTTTT.

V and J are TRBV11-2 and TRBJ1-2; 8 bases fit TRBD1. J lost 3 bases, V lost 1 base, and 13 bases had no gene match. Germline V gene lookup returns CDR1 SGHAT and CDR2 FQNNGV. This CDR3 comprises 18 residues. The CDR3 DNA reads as TGTGCCAGCAGCTTAGGGGGGACAGGAGGCCAATCCCACTATGGCTACACCTTC. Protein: CASSLGGTGGQSHYGYTF.

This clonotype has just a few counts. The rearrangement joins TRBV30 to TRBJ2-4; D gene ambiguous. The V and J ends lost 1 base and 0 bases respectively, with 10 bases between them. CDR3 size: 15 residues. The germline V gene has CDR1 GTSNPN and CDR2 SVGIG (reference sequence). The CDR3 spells CAWSAARLAKNIQYF. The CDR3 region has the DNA TGTGCCTGGAGTGCCGCGCGACTAGCCAAAAACATTCAGTACTTC.

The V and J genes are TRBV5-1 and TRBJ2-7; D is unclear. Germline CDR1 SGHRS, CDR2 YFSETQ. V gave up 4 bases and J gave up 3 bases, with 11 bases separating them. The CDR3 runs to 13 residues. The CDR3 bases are TGCGCCAGCAGCCCAGGACGGAACTACGAGCAGTACTTC. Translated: CASSPGRNYEQYF.

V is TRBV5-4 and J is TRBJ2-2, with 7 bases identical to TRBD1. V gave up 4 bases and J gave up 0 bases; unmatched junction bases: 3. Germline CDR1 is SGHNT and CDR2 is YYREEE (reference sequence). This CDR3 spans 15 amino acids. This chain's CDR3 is CASSAGTANTGELFF. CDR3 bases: TGTGCCAGCAGCGCCGGGACAGCGAACACCGGGGAGCTGTTTTTT.

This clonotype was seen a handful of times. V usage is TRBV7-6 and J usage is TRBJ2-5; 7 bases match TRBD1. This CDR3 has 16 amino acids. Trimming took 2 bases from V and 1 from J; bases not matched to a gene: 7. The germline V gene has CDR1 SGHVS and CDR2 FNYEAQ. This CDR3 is CASSLLGQSLQETQYF. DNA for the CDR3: TGTGCCAGCAGCTTATTGGGACAGAGCCTCCAAGAGACCCAGTACTTC.

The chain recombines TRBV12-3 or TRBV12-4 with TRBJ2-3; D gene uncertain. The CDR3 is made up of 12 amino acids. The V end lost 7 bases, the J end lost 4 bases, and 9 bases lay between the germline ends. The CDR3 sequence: CASTDEADTQYF. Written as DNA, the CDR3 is TGTGCCAGCACCGATGAGGCAGATACGCAGTATTTT.

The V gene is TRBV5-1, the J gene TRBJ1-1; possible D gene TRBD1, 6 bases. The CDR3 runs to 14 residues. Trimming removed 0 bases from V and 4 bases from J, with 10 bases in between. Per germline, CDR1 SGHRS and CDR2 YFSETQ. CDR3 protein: CASSLEGVPTEAFF. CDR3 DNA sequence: TGCGCCAGCAGCTTGGAGGGGGTCCCCACTGAAGCTTTCTTT.

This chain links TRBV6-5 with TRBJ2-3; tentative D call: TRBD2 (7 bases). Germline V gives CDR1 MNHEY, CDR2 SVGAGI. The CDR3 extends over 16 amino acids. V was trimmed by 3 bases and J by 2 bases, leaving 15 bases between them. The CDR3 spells CASSYFGGRNTDTQYF. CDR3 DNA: TGTGCCAGCAGTTATTTCGGGGGGCGGAACACAGATACGCAGTATTTT.

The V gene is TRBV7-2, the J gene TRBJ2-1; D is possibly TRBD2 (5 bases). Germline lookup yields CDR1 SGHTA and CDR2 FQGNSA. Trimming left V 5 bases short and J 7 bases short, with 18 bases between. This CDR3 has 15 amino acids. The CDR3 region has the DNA TGTGCCAGCAGCCCCCGTCGCGGGTTTGCGAATGAGCAGTTCTTC. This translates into CASSPRRGFANEQFF.

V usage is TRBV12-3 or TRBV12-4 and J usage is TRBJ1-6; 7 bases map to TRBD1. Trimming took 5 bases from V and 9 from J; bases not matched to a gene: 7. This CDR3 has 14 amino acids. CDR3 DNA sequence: TGTGCCAGCAGTCCGACAGGGTGGGGTTCACCCCTCCACTTT. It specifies CASSPTGWGSPLHF.

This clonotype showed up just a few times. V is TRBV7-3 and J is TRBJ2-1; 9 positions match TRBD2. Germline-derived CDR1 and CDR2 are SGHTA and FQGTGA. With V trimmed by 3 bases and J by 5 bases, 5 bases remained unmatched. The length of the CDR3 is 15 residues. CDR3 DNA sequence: TGTGCCAGCAGCTTTGGGACTAGCACTAACAATGAGCAGTTCTTC. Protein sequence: CASSFGTSTNNEQFF. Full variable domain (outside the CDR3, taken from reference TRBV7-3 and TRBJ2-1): GAGVSQTPSNKVTEKGKYVELRCDPISGHTALYWYRQSLGQGPEFLIYFQGTGAADDSGLPNDRFFAVRPEGSVSTLKIQRTERGDSAVYLCASSFGTSTNNEQFFGPGTRLTVL.

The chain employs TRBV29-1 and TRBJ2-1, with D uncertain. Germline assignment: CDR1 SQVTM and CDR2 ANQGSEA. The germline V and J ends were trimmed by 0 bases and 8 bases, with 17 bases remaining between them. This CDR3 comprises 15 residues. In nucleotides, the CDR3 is TGCAGCGTTGAAGATTTCCCGGACCAAGGTCATGAGCAGTTCTTC. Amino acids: CSVEDFPDQGHEQFF.

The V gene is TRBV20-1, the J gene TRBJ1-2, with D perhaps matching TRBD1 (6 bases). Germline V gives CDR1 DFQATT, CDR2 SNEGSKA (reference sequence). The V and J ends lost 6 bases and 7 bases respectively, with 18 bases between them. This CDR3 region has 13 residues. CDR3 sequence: CSAQTAGEGGYTF. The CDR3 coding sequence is TGCAGTGCACAGACGGCAGGGGAGGGTGGCTACACCTTC.